The 8 T cell receptor beta chains given below trace back to one sample, sequenced in a study of T cells in Graves' hyperthyroidism and ophthalmopathy. Researchers amplified the TCR beta CDR3 regions from RNA transcripts. Researchers ran a first-round RT-PCR on the TCR CDR3 using the HTBI primer set. TCRdb independently ran MiXCR on the multiplex PCR reads; one entry per CDR3 protein. Of fewer than 550,000 distinct CDR3 sequences listed, around 22% are singletons. The source material was blood. The receptors were sampled from a woman between 25 and 40 years old with Graves' ophthalmopathy.

The sample holds one count of this clonotype. A much more abundant neighbour one base away suggests this may be a read error. The chain has TRBV19 and TRBJ1-5; perhaps TRBD1 as D (5 bases). From germline, CDR1 is LNHDA and CDR2 SQIVND (reference sequence). CDR3 length equals 13 residues. The ends were cut back, 10 bases at V and 6 bases at J, with 16 bases in the middle. CDR3 region: CATRGAFIQPQHF. CDR3 nucleotides: TGTGCCACCCGCGGGGCGTTCATTCAGCCCCAGCATTTT.

The chain couples TRBV19 to TRBJ1-2; no firm D call. Germline V gives CDR1 LNHDA, CDR2 SQIVND (reference sequence). V was cut by 1 base and J by 5 bases, with 20 bases left in between. The CDR3 contains 17 residues. The CDR3: CASSIVGGGITAYGYTF. CDR3 DNA sequence: TGTGCCAGTAGTATAGTAGGAGGAGGAATAACTGCTTATGGCTACACCTTC.

This rearrangement joins TRBV3-1 to TRBJ1-1, with D maybe TRBD1 (5 bases). This CDR3 has 12 residues. Trimming left V 0 bases short and J 10 bases short, with 9 bases between. Germline values: CDR1 LGHDT, CDR2 YNNKEL (reference sequence). CDR3 in DNA: TGTGCCAGCAGCCAAGAGGGGGGGGGAGCTTTCTTT. It encodes CASSQEGGGAFF.

This clonotype was seen a handful of times. A much larger clone differs by one base, so this may be a read error. In this CDR3 the conserved last residue, phenylalanine or tryptophan, is missing, so a read error is likely. This rearrangement joins TRBV11-3 to TRBJ2-2; the D is unclear. Trimming shortened V by 1 base and J by 1 base, and 7 bases separated the two germline ends. CDR3 size: 15 residues. CDR1 SGHNT and CDR2 YENEEA come from the germline V gene. CDR3: CASSLGTQNTGELFY. Written as DNA, the CDR3 is TGTGCCAGCAGCTTAGGCACTCAGAACACCGGGGAGCTGTTTTAT.

This clonotype was found many times. The gene calls are TRBV6-5 and TRBJ1-2, with D possibly being TRBD1 (6 bases). Trimming took off 7 bases at V and 14 bases at J, with 17 bases between the two ends. CDR3 length: 11 residues. CDR1 is MNHEY, CDR2 SVGAGI, per germline. The CDR3 here is CASMGAAGETF. The CDR3 nucleotides are TGTGCCAGCATGGGGGCAGCAGGGGAGACCTTC.

Ten or more counts support this clonotype. This CDR3 is CASSYSYGQDPYEQYF. In nucleotides, the CDR3 is TGTGCCAGCAGTTACTCCTACGGACAGGATCCCTACGAGCAGTACTTC. The V call is TRBV6-2 or TRBV6-3, the J call TRBJ2-7; 7 nucleotides align to TRBD1. The germline CDR1 and CDR2 sequences are MNHEY and SVGEGT. The V and J ends lost 0 bases and 2 bases, in that order; junction bases with no gene match: 7. CDR3 size: 16 residues.

This clonotype appeared a few times. J is TRBJ2-1 and V is TRBV6-2 or TRBV6-3; 9 nucleotides align to TRBD1. V was clipped by 6 bases and J by 3 bases; unmatched bases: 6. Germline V gives CDR1 MNHEY, CDR2 SVGEGT. The CDR3 is made up of 15 amino acids. Here the CDR3 reads CASRTTGGVYNEQFF. The CDR3, as DNA: TGTGCCAGCAGGACCACAGGGGGCGTCTACAATGAGCAGTTCTTC.

This clonotype has ten or more counts. The V and J genes are TRBV12-3 or TRBV12-4 and TRBJ2-7; D remains ambiguous. The CDR3 is 16 residues long. V was trimmed by 3 bases and J by 0 bases, leaving 15 bases between them. CDR3 in DNA: TGTGCCAGCAGTTTTTACGGTACAGTAAGCTCCTACGAGCAGTACTTC. This codes for CASSFYGTVSSYEQYF.